The next 3 T cell receptor beta chains were all read from a single sample in a study of PD-1 blockade in classical Hodgkin lymphoma. The patients all showed relapse after autologous stem cell transplantation, while their brentuximab vedotin exposure varied. Using immunoSEQ multiplex PCR, the repertoire was profiled, and TCRdb retains in-frame clones only, with some absent. The sample has around 60,000 clones, more than 70% seen once. The sample in question was peripheral blood mononuclear cells (PBMCs), obtained before the second cycle of nivolumab. The receptor source for this set is a human donor with classical Hodgkin lymphoma.

This chain links TRBV11-2 with TRBJ2-3; 9 bases match TRBD2. CDR1 and CDR2 from the germline V gene are SGHAT and FQNNGV. The trim removed 5 bases at V and 0 bases at J, leaving 12 bases unmatched. This CDR3 spans 18 amino acids. CDR3 DNA: TGTGCCAGCAGCCAGTTTTTAGGCGGGGGGGCTAGCACAGATACGCAGTATTTT. This gives the protein CASSQFLGGGASTDTQYF.

This chain connects TRBV4-1 to TRBJ1-1, with D perhaps TRBD1 (6 bases). Per germline, CDR1 MGHRA and CDR2 YSYEKL. CDR3 size: 14 residues. Trimming took off 1 base at V and 8 bases at J, with 14 bases between the two ends. The CDR3 spells CASSQVNRAFEAFF. CDR3 DNA sequence: TGCGCCAGCAGCCAAGTGAACAGGGCGTTCGAAGCTTTCTTT.

This chain connects TRBV7-6 to TRBJ2-1; 9 nucleotides line up with TRBD2. Germline V gene sequence: CDR1 SGHVS, CDR2 FNYEAQ. V shed 1 base and J 4 bases; nucleotides not matched to a gene: 2. The CDR3 sequence is 15 residues long. CDR3 protein: CASSLGSGGYNEQFF. The DNA of the CDR3 is TGTGCCAGCAGCTTAGGCAGCGGGGGGTACAATGAGCAGTTCTTC.